Below are 2 T cell receptor beta chains sequenced from a single sample in a study of blood T cell repertoires in COVID-19. Sequencing used immunoSEQ multiplex PCR; TCRdb keeps in-frame clones, though not all of them. The sample contains some 300,000 clones, about nine tenths of which appear only once. The sequencing input was peripheral blood. The receptor source for this set is a woman aged 25 to 39 with COVID-19, enrolled during active disease.

J is TRBJ1-1 and V is TRBV28; no firm D call. Trimming shortened V by 2 bases and J by 0 bases, and 4 bases separated the two germline ends. The CDR3 consists of 13 residues. CDR1 MDHEN and CDR2 SYDVKM come from the germline V gene. The CDR3, as DNA: TGTGCCAGCAGTTTACCGGTGAACACTGAAGCTTTCTTT. It yields the protein CASSLPVNTEAFF.

V and J are TRBV7-2 and TRBJ1-2, with D perhaps TRBD1 (6 bases). The V and J ends lost 3 bases and 6 bases respectively, with 14 bases between them. CDR1 and CDR2 from the germline V gene are SGHTA and FQGNSA. The CDR3 length is 14 residues. This chain's CDR3 is CASSFPGVSNGYTF. CDR3 coding DNA: TGTGCCAGCAGCTTTCCAGGGGTTAGTAATGGCTACACCTTC.